A selection of T cell receptor beta chains follows, all from one sample in a study of cytotoxic CD8 clonotypes in ibrutinib-treated CLL. Sequenced by immunoSEQ multiplex PCR; TCRdb stores in-frame clones only, minus some. The table shows a few hundred thousand clones, with almost 80% occurring only once. Specimen: PBMCs, collected before ibrutinib treatment. The receptors originated from a human donor with chronic lymphocytic leukemia. Both conserved end residues are part of each CDR3. A D gene is named only where the DNA matches it firmly. Not all rows give a size; the values are once, few, many and, for expanded clones, a class.

>TRBJ1-2|-|-|TRBV30
TGTGCCTGGAGTGTACGCGGCTTGGGTGCGGGCGGCTACACCTTC
CAWSVRGLGAGGYTF
>TRBJ2-5|-|-|TRBV5-1
TGCGCCAGCAGCGCAGGGTCTCTGTCCCAAGAGACCCAGTACTTC
CASSAGSLSQETQYF
>TRBJ2-5|few|-|TRBV28
TGTGCCAGCACCGCGCCCGTCCAAGAGACCCAGTACTTC
CASTAPVQETQYF
>TRBJ2-5|few|TRBD1|TRBV11-2
TGTGCCAGCAGCCCGCCGGGACAGTACCAAGAGACCCAGTACTTC
CASSPPGQYQETQYF
>TRBJ1-1|-|-|TRBV18
TGTGCCAGCTCGTCATCCAGGAGCACTGAAGCTTTCTTT
CASSSSRSTEAFF
>TRBJ2-7|-|TRBD1|TRBV19
TGTGCCAGTAGTGGGACCGGGACAGGGGTCTACGAGCAGTACTTC
CASSGTGTGVYEQYF
>TRBJ2-7|once|-|TRBV5-1
TGCGCCAGCAGCAAAATAGACAGCTACGAGCAGTACTTC
CASSKIDSYEQYF
>TRBJ1-5|-|-|TRBV19
TGTGCCAGTAGTATAGCCCGACCGACAGGCTACAATCAGCCCCAGCATTTT
CASSIARPTGYNQPQHF
>TRBJ2-3|once|-|TRBV5-8
TGTGCCAGCAGCCCATTTAGCACAGATACGCAGTATTTT
CASSPFSTDTQYF
>TRBJ2-2|-|-|TRBV11-2
TGTGCCAGCAGTTACAGGGAGGCCGGGGAGCTGTTTTTT
CASSYREAGELFF
>TRBJ2-1|few|TRBD2|TRBV14
TGTGCCAGCAGCCAAGTTTCCAGGGAGGGTGAGCAGTTCTTC
CASSQVSREGEQFF
>TRBJ1-2|-|-|TRBV19
TGTGCCAGTAGTATAGATCTGCCCAGAAAGCCCCTTTATGGCTACACCTTC
CASSIDLPRKPLYGYTF
>TRBJ1-1|-|-|TRBV7-8
TGTGCCAGCAACCTGGACTCATGGAACACTGAAGCTTTCTTT
CASNLDSWNTEAFF
>TRBJ2-7|few|-|TRBV6-5
TGTGCCAGCAGCCGAGGAGGGGACGAGCAGTACTTC
CASSRGGDEQYF
>TRBJ1-1|-|-|TRBV19
TGTGCCAGTAGTACAGCCCTTTACACTGAAGCTTTCTTT
CASSTALYTEAFF
>TRBJ1-2|few|-|TRBV28
TGTGCCATCAGGAGAGCTAACTATGGCTACACCTTC
CAIRRANYGYTF
>TRBJ1-2|-|TRBD1|TRBV14
TGTGCCAGCAGCCAACTGGGACAGCTCTACACCTTC
CASSQLGQLYTF
>TRBJ2-1|-|TRBD2|TRBV4-3
TGCGCCAGCAGCCAAACCTTAATCCAGCGGGAGAAGGATGAGCAGTTCTTC
CASSQTLIQREKDEQFF
>TRBJ2-3|-|-|TRBV9
TGTGCCAGCAGTGGGTTTACGCAGTATTTT
CASSGFTQYF
>TRBJ2-7|-|TRBD2|TRBV11-3
TGTGCCAGCAGCTTAGATGGATTGGGACTAACCCGCTCCTACGAGCAGTACTTC
CASSLDGLGLTRSYEQYF
>TRBJ2-7|-|-|TRBV20-1
TGCAGTGCTAGGTGGTCCTACGAGCAGTACTTC
CSARWSYEQYF
>TRBJ1-3|few|-|TRBV9
TGTGCCAGCAGCGTAGACGGAAACACCATATATTTT
CASSVDGNTIYF
>TRBJ2-5|-|-|TRBV5-1
TGCGCCAGCAGCCCAACGACCGAAGAGACCCAGTACTTC
CASSPTTEETQYF
>TRBJ1-2|-|-|TRBV4-3
TGCGCCAGCAGCGATCCAGGGCCGAGAGCTAACTATGGCTACACCTTC
CASSDPGPRANYGYTF
>TRBJ1-2|-|-|TRBV28
TGTGCCAGCAGTCCGAAGTTCAGGAGCCACTATGGCTACACCTTC
CASSPKFRSHYGYTF
>TRBJ2-2|-|-|TRBV25-1
TGTGCCAGCAGTGGACGGCACACCGGGGAGCTGTTTTTT
CASSGRHTGELFF
>TRBJ1-2|-|-|TRBV7-2
TGTGCCAGCAGCTTGGGGGGACCCGAGGGGAATTCCTATGGCTACACCTTC
CASSLGGPEGNSYGYTF
>TRBJ1-5|-|-|TRBV15
TGTGCCACCAGCAGAGATTATCGAGGGGATCAACCCCAGCATTTT
CATSRDYRGDQPQHF
>TRBJ2-1|-|TRBD1|TRBV2
TGTGCCACCGAGGACAGGGGAAGAAACTATGAGCAGTTCTTC
CATEDRGRNYEQFF
>TRBJ1-2|-|-|TRBV29-1
TGCAGCGTGGTAGACAGGACAGCTAACTATGGCTACACCTTC
CSVVDRTANYGYTF
>TRBJ1-5|-|TRBD1|TRBV4-3
TGCGCCAGCAGCCAAGGAGTTGGAGGGGGCGCGAGTCAGCCCCAGCATTTT
CASSQGVGGGASQPQHF
>TRBJ2-7|once|-|TRBV4-2
TGTGCCAGCAGCCAAGAAGCGTGGACGGCCTACGAGCAGTACTTC
CASSQEAWTAYEQYF
>TRBJ2-2|few|TRBD2|TRBV2
TGTGCCAGCAGTGATATGAGTAGCGGGAGGGCGTGGACCGGGGAGCTGTTTTTT
CASSDMSSGRAWTGELFF
>TRBJ1-4|-|-|TRBV2
TGTGCCAGCAGTGCTAACAGGGCTGGGGAAAAACTGTTTTTT
CASSANRAGEKLFF
>TRBJ2-1|-|TRBD2|TRBV9
TGTGCCAGCAGCGGCGGGACTAGTAACAATGAGCAGTTCTTC
CASSGGTSNNEQFF
>TRBJ2-7|few|TRBD2|TRBV4-1
TGCGCCAGCAGCCGCCCCACGGGGGGCGAGCAGTACTTC
CASSRPTGGEQYF
>TRBJ1-2|few|-|TRBV5-8
TGTGCCAGCAGTTGGCGTACTGGCTACACCTTC
CASSWRTGYTF
>TRBJ2-5|once|TRBD2|TRBV7-6
TGTGCCAGCAGCTTAGGGACTAGCGGGGACCAAGAGACCCAGTACTTC
CASSLGTSGDQETQYF
>TRBJ2-2|-|-|TRBV11-3
TGTGCCAGCAGGGGCGTGGGGGTCGGGGAGCTGTTTTTT
CASRGVGVGELFF
>TRBJ1-1|-|-|TRBV19
TGTGCCACCCAAGGAGGGGGAGGCACTGAAGCTTTCTTT
CATQGGGGTEAFF
>TRBJ1-2|few|TRBD1|TRBV11-2
TGTGCCAGCAGCGTTGGGACAGGGGACCACTATGGCTACACCTTC
CASSVGTGDHYGYTF
>TRBJ2-1|once|TRBD2|TRBV20-1
TGCAGTGCTAGTTTTAGCGGGAAGCAGTTCTTC
CSASFSGKQFF
>TRBJ2-1|-|-|TRBV5-4
TGTGCCAGCAGCCCTCGCTCGGGCCTTGGGAAGTTCTTC
CASSPRSGLGKFF